This entry concerns a single T cell receptor (beta chain). Its antigen is undetermined. Some clones are missing from TCRdb's copy, which holds only in-frame ones; the method was immunoSEQ multiplex PCR. Of roughly 18,000 clones in the sample, approximately 77% were seen once. CDR3 size: 13 residues. Trimming took off 5 bases at V and 5 bases at J, with 12 bases between the two ends. CD4+ T cells from unexposed donors were obtained before the COVID-19 pandemic (2011-2018). After 10 to 11 days of culture, CD4+ T cells were isolated. This entry belongs to a study of CD4 T cells in relation to SARS-CoV-2 and coronaviruses. The wider study: After around 10 days of antigen culture, PBMC TCR beta CDR3s were sequenced. General study points: Crossreactivity was assessed only for spike protein, not other viral proteins. Crossreactive clones expanded significantly less to SARS-CoV-2 than monoreactive clones.

The receptor was isolated from a human donor in good health. The chain employs TRBV12-3 or TRBV12-4 and TRBJ1-1; a possible D gene is TRBD1 (5 bases). The sequenced sample was CD4+ T cells from PBMCs, cultured in vitro. This CDR3 reads CASSRNQGTEAFF. The CDR3 DNA sequence: TGTGCCAGCAGTCGGAACCAGGGAACTGAAGCTTTCTTT.